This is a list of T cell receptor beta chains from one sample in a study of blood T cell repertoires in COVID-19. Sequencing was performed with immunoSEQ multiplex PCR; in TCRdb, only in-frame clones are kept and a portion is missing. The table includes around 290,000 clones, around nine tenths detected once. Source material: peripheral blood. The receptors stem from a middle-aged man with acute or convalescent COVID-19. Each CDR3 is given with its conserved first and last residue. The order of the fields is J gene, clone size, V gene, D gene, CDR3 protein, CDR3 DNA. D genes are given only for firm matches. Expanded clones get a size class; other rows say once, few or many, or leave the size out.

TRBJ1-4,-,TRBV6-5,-,CASRQSTTNEKLFF,TGTGCCAGCAGACAGAGTACAACTAATGAAAAACTGTTTTTT
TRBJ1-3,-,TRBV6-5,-,CASIPQGPGNTIYF,TGTGCCAGCATACCTCAGGGCCCTGGAAACACCATATATTTT
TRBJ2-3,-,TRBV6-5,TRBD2,CASSFTTGLNTDTQYF,TGTGCCAGCAGTTTCACGACGGGACTAAACACAGATACGCAGTATTTT
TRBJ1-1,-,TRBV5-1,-,CASSLRYGYTEAFF,TGCGCCAGCAGCCTGAGGTATGGCTACACTGAAGCTTTCTTT
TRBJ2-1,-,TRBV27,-,CASVSGHEQFF,TGTGCCAGCGTGAGCGGCCATGAGCAGTTCTTC
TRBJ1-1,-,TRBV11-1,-,CASSREPNTEAFF,TGTGCCAGCAGCCGGGAACCGAACACTGAAGCTTTCTTT
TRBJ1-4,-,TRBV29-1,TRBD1,CSVRDRVTNEKLFF,TGCAGCGTGCGGGACAGGGTAACTAATGAAAAACTGTTTTTT
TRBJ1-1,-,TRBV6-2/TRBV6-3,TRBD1,CASSYSEAGGMSFFYTEAFF,TGTGCCAGCAGTTACTCGGAGGCAGGGGGGATGTCCTTTTTTTACACTGAAGCTTTCTTT
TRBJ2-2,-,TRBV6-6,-,CASSPRDRGELFF,TGTGCCAGCAGTCCCCGGGATCGCGGGGAGCTGTTTTTT
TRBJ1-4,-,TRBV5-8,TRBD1,CASGTGQRGKLFF,TGTGCCAGCGGGACAGGGCAACGTGGAAAACTGTTTTTT
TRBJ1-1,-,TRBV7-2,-,CASSFTGKRTLDTEAFF,TGTGCCAGCAGCTTCACAGGGAAACGGACCTTGGACACTGAAGCTTTCTTT
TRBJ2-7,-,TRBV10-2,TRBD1,CAIGTESWGEQYF,TGCGCCATCGGGACAGAATCTTGGGGCGAGCAGTACTTC
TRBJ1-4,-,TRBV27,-,CASSLTGATNEKLFF,TGTGCCAGCAGTTTAACCGGAGCAACTAATGAAAAACTGTTTTTT
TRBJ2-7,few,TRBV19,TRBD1,CASSKDRGTYEQYF,TGTGCCAGTAGTAAGGACAGGGGTACCTACGAGCAGTACTTC
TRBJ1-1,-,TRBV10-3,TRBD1,CAISESGQGMNTEAFF,TGTGCCATCAGTGAGTCGGGACAGGGGATGAACACTGAAGCTTTCTTT
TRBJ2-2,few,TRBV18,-,CASSPSNTGELFF,TGTGCCAGCTCACCGTCAAACACCGGGGAGCTGTTTTTT
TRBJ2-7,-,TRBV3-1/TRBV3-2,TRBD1,CASSDRGLSYEQYF,TGTGCCAGCAGCGACAGGGGCCTATCCTACGAGCAGTACTTC
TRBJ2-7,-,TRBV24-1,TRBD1,CATSDPGQGRSEQYF,TGTGCCACCAGTGATCCTGGACAGGGGAGGTCCGAGCAGTACTTC
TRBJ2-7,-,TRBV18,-,CASSPPSQGGFGEQYF,TGTGCCAGCTCACCACCAAGCCAGGGGGGATTTGGCGAGCAGTACTTC
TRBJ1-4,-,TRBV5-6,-,CASSLGRDQFSTNEKLFF,TGTGCCAGCAGCTTGGGGAGGGACCAATTCTCAACTAATGAAAAACTGTTTTTT
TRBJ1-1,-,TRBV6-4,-,CASSPTRGARTEAFF,TGTGCCAGCAGTCCTACTCGGGGGGCGCGCACTGAAGCTTTCTTT
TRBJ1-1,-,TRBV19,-,CASSIRFTEAFF,TGTGCCAGTAGTATTCGGTTTACTGAAGCTTTCTTT
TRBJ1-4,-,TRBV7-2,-,CASSFSGLGNEKLFF,TGTGCCAGCAGCTTTAGCGGGTTAGGTAATGAAAAACTGTTTTTT
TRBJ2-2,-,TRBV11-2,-,CASSLGHYTGELFF,TGTGCCAGCAGCTTAGGACACTACACCGGGGAGCTGTTTTTT
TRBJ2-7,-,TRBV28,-,CASLPGGRGHEQYF,TGTGCCAGCCTCCCCGGTGGCAGGGGCCACGAGCAGTACTTC
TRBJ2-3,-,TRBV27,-,CASSKGRGRSSTDTQYF,TGTGCCAGCAGCAAGGGTAGGGGCCGCTCTAGCACAGATACGCAGTATTTT
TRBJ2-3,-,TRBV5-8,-,CASSLGGPTDTQYF,TGTGCCAGCAGCTTGGGGGGGCCTACAGATACGCAGTATTTT
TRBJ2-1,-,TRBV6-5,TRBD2,CASRSYAGDYNEQFF,TGTGCCAGCCGGAGTTACGCGGGGGACTACAATGAGCAGTTCTTC
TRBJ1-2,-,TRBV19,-,CASTLGQANYGYTF,TGTGCCAGTACCTTGGGACAAGCTAACTATGGCTACACCTTC
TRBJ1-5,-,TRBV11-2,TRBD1,CASSLDNRGGNQPQHF,TGTGCCAGCAGCTTAGATAACAGGGGTGGCAATCAGCCCCAGCATTTT
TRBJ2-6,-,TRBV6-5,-,CASRQYSGANVLTF,TGTGCCAGCAGACAGTACTCTGGGGCCAACGTCCTGACTTTC
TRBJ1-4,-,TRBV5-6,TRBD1,CASSFLTGGRTNEKLFF,TGTGCCAGCAGCTTCCTGACAGGGGGTAGAACTAATGAAAAACTGTTTTTT
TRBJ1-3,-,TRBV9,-,CASSVMGGFSSGNTIYF,TGTGCCAGCAGCGTAATGGGGGGGTTTTCCTCTGGAAACACCATATATTTT
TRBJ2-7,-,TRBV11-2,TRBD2,CASSPRVRGGAWEQYF,TGTGCCAGCAGCCCCAGGGTCCGGGGGGGGGCTTGGGAGCAGTACTTC
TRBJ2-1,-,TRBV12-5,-,CASGLAPPGRNEQFF,TGTGCTAGTGGTTTGGCACCCCCGGGGAGAAATGAGCAGTTCTTC
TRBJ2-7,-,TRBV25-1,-,CASSDWTVPYEQYF,TGTGCCAGCAGTGATTGGACAGTCCCCTACGAGCAGTACTTC
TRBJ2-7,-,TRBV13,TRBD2,CASSVLAGEGEQYF,TGTGCCAGCAGCGTCCTAGCGGGGGAGGGCGAGCAGTACTTC
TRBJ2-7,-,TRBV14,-,CASSQDSGGNSYEQYF,TGTGCCAGCAGCCAAGATTCGGGGGGCAATTCCTACGAGCAGTACTTC
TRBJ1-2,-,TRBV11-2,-,CASSQGGDGYTF,TGTGCCAGCAGCCAAGGAGGGGATGGCTACACCTTC
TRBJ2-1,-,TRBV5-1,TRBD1,CASSLTGTDYNEQFF,TGCGCCAGCAGCCTTACCGGGACAGACTACAATGAGCAGTTCTTC
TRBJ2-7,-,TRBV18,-,CASSPPEAREQYF,TGTGCCAGCTCACCTCCGGAGGCGCGGGAGCAGTACTTC
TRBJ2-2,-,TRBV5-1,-,CASSLGLAYTGELFF,TGCGCCAGCAGCTTGGGACTGGCGTACACCGGGGAGCTGTTTTTT
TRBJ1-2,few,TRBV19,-,CAPEGVGYGYTF,TGTGCCCCCGAGGGGGTAGGCTATGGCTACACCTTC
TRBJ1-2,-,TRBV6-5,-,CASSLDSNYGYTF,TGTGCCAGCAGTCTAGACAGTAACTATGGCTACACCTTC
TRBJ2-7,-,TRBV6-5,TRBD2,CASRTSGGYEQYF,TGTGCCAGCAGGACTAGCGGGGGGTACGAGCAGTACTTC
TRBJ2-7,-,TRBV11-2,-,CASSGDSYEQYF,TGTGCCAGCAGCGGAGACTCCTACGAGCAGTACTTC
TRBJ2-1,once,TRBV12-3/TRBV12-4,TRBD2,CASLAGVRDEQFF,TGTGCCAGTTTAGCGGGGGTCAGGGATGAGCAGTTCTTC
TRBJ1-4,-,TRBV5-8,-,CASSGLRGRWSEKLFF,TGTGCCAGCAGCGGGTTGCGGGGCAGGTGGAGTGAAAAACTGTTTTTT
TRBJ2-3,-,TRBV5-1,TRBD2,CASSFLAGAPTDTQYF,TGCGCCAGCAGCTTTTTAGCGGGGGCACCCACAGATACGCAGTATTTT
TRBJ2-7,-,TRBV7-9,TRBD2,CASSLHGGGISYEQYF,TGTGCCAGCAGCTTACATGGCGGGGGGATCTCCTACGAGCAGTACTTC
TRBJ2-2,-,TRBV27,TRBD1,CASSLGTGGMIGELFF,TGTGCCAGCAGCTTAGGGACAGGGGGTATGATCGGGGAGCTGTTTTTT
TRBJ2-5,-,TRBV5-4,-,CASSGRQSRETQYF,TGTGCCAGCAGCGGGCGCCAAAGTAGGGAGACCCAGTACTTC
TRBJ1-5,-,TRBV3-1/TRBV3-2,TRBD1,CASSQGAQGQPQHF,TGTGCCAGCAGTCAGGGGGCGCAGGGTCAGCCCCAGCATTTT
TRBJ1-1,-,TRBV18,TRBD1,CASSPAVLGQGGSTEAFF,TGTGCCAGCTCACCCGCTGTTCTCGGACAGGGGGGAAGCACTGAAGCTTTCTTT